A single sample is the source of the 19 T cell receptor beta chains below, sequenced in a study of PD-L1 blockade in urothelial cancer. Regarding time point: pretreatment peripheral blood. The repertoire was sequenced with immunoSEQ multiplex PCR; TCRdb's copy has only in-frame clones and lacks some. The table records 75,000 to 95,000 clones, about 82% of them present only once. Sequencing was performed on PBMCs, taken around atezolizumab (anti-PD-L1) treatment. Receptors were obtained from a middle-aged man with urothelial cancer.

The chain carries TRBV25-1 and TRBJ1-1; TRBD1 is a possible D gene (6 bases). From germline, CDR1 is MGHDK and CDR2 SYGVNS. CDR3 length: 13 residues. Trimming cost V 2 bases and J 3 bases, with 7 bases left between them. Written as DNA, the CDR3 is TGTGCCAGCAGTGAAAGGGGGTACACTGAAGCTTTCTTT. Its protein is CASSERGYTEAFF.

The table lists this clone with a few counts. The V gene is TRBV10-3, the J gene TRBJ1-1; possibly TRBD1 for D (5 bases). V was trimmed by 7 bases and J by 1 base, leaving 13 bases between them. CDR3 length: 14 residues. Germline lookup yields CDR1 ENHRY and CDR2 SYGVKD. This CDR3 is CAITKGQGNTEAFF. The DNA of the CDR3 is TGTGCCATCACCAAAGGTCAGGGGAACACTGAAGCTTTCTTT.

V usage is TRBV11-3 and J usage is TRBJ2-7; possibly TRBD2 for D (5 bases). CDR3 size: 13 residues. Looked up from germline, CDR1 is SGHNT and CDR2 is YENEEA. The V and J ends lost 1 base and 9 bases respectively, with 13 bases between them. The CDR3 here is CASSLGSGAPQYF. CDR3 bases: TGTGCCAGCAGCTTAGGGAGCGGTGCCCCGCAGTACTTC.

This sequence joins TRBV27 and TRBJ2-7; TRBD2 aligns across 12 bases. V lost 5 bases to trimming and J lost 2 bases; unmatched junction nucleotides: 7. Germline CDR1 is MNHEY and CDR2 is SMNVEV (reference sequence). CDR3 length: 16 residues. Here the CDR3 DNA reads TGTGCCAGCAGTCCCCTTCTAGCGGGAGGGCCCTACGAGCAGTACTTC. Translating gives CASSPLLAGGPYEQYF.

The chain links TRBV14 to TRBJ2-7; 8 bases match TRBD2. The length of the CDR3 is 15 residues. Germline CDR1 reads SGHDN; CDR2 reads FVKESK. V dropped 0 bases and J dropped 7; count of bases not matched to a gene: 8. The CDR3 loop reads CASSQEAGGVSEQYF. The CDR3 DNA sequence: TGTGCCAGCAGCCAAGAGGCGGGAGGTGTCTCGGAGCAGTACTTC.

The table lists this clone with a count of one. CDR3 nucleotides: TGTGCCAGCAGTGAGGGGAGGGCCACTGAAGCTTTCTTT. Translation: CASSEGRATEAFF. The J gene is TRBJ1-1, the V gene TRBV7-3, with D tentatively TRBD1 (5 bases). Per the germline V gene, CDR1 is SGHTA and CDR2 is FQGTGA. V was cut by 6 bases and J by 4 bases, with 12 bases left in between. The CDR3 sequence is 13 residues long.

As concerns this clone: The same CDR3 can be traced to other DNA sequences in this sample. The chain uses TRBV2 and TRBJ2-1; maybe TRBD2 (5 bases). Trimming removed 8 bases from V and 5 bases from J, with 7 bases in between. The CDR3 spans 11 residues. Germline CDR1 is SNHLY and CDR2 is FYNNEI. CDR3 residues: CASSGNNEQFF. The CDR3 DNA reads TGTGCCAGCTCGGGAAACAATGAGCAGTTCTTC. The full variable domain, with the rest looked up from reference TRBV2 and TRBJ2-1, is EPEVTQTPSHQVTQMGQEVILRCVPISNHLYFYWYRQILGQKVEFLVSFYNNEISEKSEIFDDQFSVERPDGSNFTLKIRSTKLEDSAMYFCASSGNNEQFFGPGTRLTVL.

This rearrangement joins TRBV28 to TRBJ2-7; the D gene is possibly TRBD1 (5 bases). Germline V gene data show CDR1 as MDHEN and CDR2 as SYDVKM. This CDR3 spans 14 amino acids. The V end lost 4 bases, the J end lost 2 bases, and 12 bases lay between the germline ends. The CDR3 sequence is CASSSGREAYEQYF. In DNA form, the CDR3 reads TGTGCCAGCAGTTCAGGCAGGGAAGCCTACGAGCAGTACTTC.

The CDR3 nucleotides are TGTGCCTGGAGTAATGGAGACACAGATACGCAGTATTTT. The encoded protein is CAWSNGDTDTQYF. The genes are TRBV30 and TRBJ2-3; D call uncertain. This CDR3 region has 13 residues. Germline V gene data show CDR1 as GTSNPN and CDR2 as SVGIG (reference sequence). With 2 bases removed from V and 2 bases from J, the gap between germline ends came to 8 bases. The entire variable domain, with the rest obtained from reference TRBV30 and TRBJ2-3, is as follows: SQTIHQWPATLVQPVGSPLSLECTVEGTSNPNLYWYRQAAGRGLQLLFYSVGIGQISSEVPQNLSASRPQDRQFILSSKKLLLSDSGFYLCAWSNGDTDTQYFGPGTRLTVL.

CDR3 sequence (DNA): TGTGCCAGCAGCATGAGGGGGTCAAAACAAGAGACCCAGTACTTC. Translation: CASSMRGSKQETQYF. The chain employs TRBV27 and TRBJ2-5, with D perhaps TRBD1 (6 bases). CDR1 is MNHEY and CDR2 is SMNVEV in the germline V gene (reference sequence). This CDR3 is built from 15 residues. Deletions cut 6 bases from V and 2 bases from J, with 16 bases between.

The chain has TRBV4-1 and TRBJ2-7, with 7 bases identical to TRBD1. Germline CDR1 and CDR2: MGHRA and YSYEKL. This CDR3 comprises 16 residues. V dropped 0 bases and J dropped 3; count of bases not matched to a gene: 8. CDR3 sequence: CASSQDRSGQIYEQYF. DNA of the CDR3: TGCGCCAGCAGCCAAGACCGTTCGGGACAGATCTACGAGCAGTACTTC.

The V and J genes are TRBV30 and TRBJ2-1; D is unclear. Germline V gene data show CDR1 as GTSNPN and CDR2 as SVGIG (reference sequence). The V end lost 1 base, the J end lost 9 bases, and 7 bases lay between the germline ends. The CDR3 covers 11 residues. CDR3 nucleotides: TGTGCCTGGAGTGACAGTCTTGAGCAGTTCTTC. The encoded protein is CAWSDSLEQFF. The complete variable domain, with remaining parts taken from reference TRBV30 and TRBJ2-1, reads SQTIHQWPATLVQPVGSPLSLECTVEGTSNPNLYWYRQAAGRGLQLLFYSVGIGQISSEVPQNLSASRPQDRQFILSSKKLLLSDSGFYLCAWSDSLEQFFGPGTRLTVL.

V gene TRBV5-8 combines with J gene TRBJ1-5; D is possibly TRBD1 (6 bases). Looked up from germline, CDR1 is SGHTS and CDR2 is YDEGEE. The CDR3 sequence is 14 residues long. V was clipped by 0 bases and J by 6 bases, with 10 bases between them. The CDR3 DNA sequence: TGTGCCAGCAGCTTGGTACAGGGCGTTCAGCCCCAGCATTTT. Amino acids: CASSLVQGVQPQHF.

CDR3 loop: CASSYGGGEYEQYF. The DNA for the CDR3 is TGTGCCAGCAGCTATGGGGGGGGAGAGTACGAGCAGTACTTC. This sequence joins TRBV27 and TRBJ2-7; 7 nucleotides agree with TRBD2. Germline V gene sequence: CDR1 MNHEY, CDR2 SMNVEV (reference sequence). The CDR3 totals 14 residues. J lost 4 bases, V lost 6 bases, and 9 bases had no gene match.

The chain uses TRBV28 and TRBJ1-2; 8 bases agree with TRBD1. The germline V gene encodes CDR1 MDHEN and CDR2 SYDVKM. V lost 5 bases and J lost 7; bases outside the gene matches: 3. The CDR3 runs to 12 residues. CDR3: CASSTTGVGYTF. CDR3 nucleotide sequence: TGTGCCAGCAGTACGACAGGGGTTGGCTACACCTTC.

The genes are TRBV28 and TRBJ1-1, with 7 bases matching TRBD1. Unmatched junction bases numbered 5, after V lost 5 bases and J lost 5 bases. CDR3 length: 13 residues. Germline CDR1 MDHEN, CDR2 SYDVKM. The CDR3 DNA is TGTGCCAGCAGTAGATACAGGGGAACTGAAGCTTTCTTT. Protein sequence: CASSRYRGTEAFF.

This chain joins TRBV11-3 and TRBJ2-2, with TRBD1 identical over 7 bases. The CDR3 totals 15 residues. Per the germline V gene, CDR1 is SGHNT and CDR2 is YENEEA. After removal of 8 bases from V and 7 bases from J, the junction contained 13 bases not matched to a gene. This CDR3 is CASPGQIRFDGELFF. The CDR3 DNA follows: TGTGCCAGCCCGGGACAGATACGTTTTGACGGGGAGCTGTTTTTT.

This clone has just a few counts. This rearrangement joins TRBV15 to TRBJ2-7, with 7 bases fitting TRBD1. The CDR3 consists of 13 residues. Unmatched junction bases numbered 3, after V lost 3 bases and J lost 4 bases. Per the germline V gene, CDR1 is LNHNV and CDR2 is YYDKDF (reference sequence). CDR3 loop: CATSSEQGYEQYF. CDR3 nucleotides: TGTGCCACCAGCAGTGAACAGGGGTACGAGCAGTACTTC.

The DNA for the CDR3 is TGTGCCAGCAGTTTACGATCACCAGCGGGAGGTTCCTACGAGCAGTACTTC. Translating gives CASSLRSPAGGSYEQYF. The rearrangement links TRBV28 to TRBJ2-7, with TRBD2 matching 9 bases. The CDR3 is made up of 17 amino acids. Germline values: CDR1 MDHEN, CDR2 SYDVKM. V dropped 2 bases and J dropped 1; count of bases not matched to a gene: 9.